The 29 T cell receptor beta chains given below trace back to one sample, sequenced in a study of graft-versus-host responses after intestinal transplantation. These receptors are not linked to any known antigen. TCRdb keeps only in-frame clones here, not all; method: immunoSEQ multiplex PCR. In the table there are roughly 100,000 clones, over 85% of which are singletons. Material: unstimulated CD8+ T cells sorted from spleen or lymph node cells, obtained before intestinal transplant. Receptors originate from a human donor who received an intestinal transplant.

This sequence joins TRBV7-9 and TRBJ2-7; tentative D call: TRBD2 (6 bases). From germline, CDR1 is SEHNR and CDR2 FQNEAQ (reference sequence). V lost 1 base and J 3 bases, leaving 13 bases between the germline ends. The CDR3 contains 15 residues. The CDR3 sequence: CASSLGEVGHYEQYF. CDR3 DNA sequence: TGTGCCAGCAGCTTAGGGGAGGTGGGCCACTACGAGCAGTACTTC.

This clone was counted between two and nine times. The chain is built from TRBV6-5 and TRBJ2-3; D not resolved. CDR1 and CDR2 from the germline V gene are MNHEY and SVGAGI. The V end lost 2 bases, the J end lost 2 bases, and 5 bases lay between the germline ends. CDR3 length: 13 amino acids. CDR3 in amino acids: CASSYGITDTQYF. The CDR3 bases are TGTGCCAGCAGTTACGGGATCACAGATACGCAGTATTTT.

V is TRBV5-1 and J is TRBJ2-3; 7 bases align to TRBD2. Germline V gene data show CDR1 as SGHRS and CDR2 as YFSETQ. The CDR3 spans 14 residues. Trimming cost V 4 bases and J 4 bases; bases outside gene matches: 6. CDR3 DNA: TGCGCCAGCAGCCGGTTGGGGGGGGCAGATACGCAGTATTTT. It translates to CASSRLGGADTQYF.

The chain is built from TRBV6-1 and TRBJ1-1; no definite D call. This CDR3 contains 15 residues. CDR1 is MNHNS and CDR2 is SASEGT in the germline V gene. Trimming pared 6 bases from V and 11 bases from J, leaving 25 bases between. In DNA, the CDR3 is TGTGCCAGCAGGACAAAAATGGACGGTCCCCTTAGGGCTTTCTTT. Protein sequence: CASRTKMDGPLRAFF.

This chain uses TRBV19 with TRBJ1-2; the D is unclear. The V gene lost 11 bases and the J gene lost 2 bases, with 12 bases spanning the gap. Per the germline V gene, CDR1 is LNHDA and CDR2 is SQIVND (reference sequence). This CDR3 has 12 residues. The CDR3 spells CAEAGPNYGYTF. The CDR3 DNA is TGTGCCGAGGCAGGCCCCAACTATGGCTACACCTTC.

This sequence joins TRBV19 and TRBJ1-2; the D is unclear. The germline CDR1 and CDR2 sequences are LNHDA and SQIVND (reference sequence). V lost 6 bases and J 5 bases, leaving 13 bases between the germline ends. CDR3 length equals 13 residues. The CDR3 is CASSAGIVYGYTF. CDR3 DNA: TGTGCCAGTAGCGCCGGGATTGTTTATGGCTACACCTTC.

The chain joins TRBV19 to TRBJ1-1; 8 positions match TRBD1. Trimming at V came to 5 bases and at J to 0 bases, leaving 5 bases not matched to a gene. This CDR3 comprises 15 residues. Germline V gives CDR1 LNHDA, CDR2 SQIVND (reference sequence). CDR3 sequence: CASSPRGQVNTEAFF. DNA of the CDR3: TGTGCCAGTAGTCCGAGGGGACAGGTGAACACTGAAGCTTTCTTT.

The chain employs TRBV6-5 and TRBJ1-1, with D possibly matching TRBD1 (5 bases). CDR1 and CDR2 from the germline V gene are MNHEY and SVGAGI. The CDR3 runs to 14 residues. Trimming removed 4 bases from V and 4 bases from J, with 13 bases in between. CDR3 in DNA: TGTGCCAGCAGTTTAGGGGCCGGGCCCACTGAAGCTTTCTTT. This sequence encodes CASSLGAGPTEAFF.

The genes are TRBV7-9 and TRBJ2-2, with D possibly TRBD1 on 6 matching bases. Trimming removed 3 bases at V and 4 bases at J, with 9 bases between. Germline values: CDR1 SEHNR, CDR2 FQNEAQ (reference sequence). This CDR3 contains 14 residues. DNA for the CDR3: TGTGCCAGCAGCTTCCGGGACACCACCGGGGAGCTGTTTTTT. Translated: CASSFRDTTGELFF.

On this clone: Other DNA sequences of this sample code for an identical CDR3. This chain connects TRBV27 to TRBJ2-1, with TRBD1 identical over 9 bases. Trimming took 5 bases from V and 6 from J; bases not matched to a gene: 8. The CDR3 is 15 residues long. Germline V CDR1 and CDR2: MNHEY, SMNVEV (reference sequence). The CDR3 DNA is TGTGCCAGCAGTCTTTGGACAGGGGCAGGCAATGAGCAGTTCTTC. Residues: CASSLWTGAGNEQFF.

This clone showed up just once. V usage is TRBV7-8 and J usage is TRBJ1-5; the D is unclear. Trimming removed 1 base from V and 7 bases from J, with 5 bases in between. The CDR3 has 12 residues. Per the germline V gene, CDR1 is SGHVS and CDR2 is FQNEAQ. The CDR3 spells CASSLGSQPQHF. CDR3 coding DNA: TGTGCCAGCAGCTTAGGGTCGCAGCCCCAGCATTTT.

CDR3 in DNA: TGTGCCAGCAGTTACTCCACCACCGGGGAGCTGTTTTTT. Its protein product is CASSYSTTGELFF. The rearrangement uses TRBV6-5 and TRBJ2-2; D is unclear. The CDR3 loop spans 13 amino acids. From germline, CDR1 is MNHEY and CDR2 SVGAGI. The germline V and J ends were trimmed by 0 bases and 4 bases, with 3 bases remaining between them.

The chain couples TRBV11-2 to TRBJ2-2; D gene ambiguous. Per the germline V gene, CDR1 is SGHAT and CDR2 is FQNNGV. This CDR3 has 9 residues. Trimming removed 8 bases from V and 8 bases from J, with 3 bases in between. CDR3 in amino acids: CASGGELFF. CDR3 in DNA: TGTGCCAGCGGGGGGGAGCTGTTTTTT.

CDR3 sequence (DNA): TGTGCCAGCAGCTTACCGGGACGGATCTCCTACGAGCAGTACTTC. This codes for CASSLPGRISYEQYF. V gene TRBV11-2 combines with J gene TRBJ2-7, with D possibly called TRBD1 or TRBD2 (5 bases each). Trimming removed 2 bases from V and 0 bases from J, with 11 bases in between. CDR1 and CDR2 (germline): SGHAT, FQNNGV. The CDR3 consists of 15 residues.

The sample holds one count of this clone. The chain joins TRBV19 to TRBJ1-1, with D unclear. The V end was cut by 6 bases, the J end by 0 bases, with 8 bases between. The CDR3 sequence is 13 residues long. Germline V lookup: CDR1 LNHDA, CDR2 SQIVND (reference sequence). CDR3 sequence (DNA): TGTGCCAGTAGCAAGGGCTTGAACACTGAAGCTTTCTTT. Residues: CASSKGLNTEAFF.

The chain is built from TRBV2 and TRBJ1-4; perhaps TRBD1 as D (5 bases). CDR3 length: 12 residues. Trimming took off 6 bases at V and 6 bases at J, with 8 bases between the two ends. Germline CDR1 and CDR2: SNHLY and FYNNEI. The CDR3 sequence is CASRGVDEKLFF. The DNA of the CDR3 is TGTGCCAGCAGAGGGGTTGATGAAAAACTGTTTTTT.

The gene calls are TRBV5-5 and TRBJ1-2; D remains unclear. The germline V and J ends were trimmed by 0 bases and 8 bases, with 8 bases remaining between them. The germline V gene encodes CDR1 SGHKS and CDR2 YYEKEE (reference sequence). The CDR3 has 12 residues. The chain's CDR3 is CASSLVLHGYTF. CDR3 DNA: TGTGCCAGCAGCTTGGTGCTGCACGGCTACACCTTC.

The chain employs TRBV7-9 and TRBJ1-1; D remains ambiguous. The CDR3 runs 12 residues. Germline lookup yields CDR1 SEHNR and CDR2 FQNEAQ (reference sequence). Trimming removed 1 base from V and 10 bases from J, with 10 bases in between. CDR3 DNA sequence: TGTGCCAGCAGCTTAGGGCTAGGAGGAGCTTTCTTT. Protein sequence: CASSLGLGGAFF.

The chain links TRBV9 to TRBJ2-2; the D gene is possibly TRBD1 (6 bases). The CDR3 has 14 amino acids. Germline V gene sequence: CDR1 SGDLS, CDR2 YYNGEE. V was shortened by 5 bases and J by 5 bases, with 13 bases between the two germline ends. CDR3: CASSGTSGTGELFF. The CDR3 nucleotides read TGTGCCAGCAGTGGGACATCAGGGACCGGGGAGCTGTTTTTT.

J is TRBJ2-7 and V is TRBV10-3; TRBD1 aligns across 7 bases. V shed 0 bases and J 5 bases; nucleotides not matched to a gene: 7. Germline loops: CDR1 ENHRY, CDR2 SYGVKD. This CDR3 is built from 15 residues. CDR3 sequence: CAISESTGPNDEQYF. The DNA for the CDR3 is TGTGCCATCAGTGAGTCGACAGGGCCAAATGACGAGCAGTACTTC.

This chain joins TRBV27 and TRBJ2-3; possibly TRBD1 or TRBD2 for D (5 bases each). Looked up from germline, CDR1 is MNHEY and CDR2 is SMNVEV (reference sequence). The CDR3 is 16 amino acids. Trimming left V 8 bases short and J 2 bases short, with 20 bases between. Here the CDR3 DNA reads TGTGCCAGCGCCTGGGGGACCCCTATTACCACAGATACGCAGTATTTT. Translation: CASAWGTPITTDTQYF.

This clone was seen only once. CDR3 in amino acids: CASSVAEGTSVDEQFF. CDR3 DNA: TGTGCCAGCAGCGTAGCAGAGGGGACTAGCGTGGATGAGCAGTTCTTC. This chain links TRBV9 with TRBJ2-1; TRBD2 agrees at 10 bases. In germline, CDR1 is SGDLS, CDR2 YYNGEE. V dropped 0 bases and J dropped 8; count of bases not matched to a gene: 8. This CDR3 is built from 16 residues.

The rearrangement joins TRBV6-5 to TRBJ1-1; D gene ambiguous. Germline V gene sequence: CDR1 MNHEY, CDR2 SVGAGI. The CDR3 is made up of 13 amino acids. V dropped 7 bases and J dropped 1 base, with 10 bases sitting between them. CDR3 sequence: CASTSGRNTEAFF. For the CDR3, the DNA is TGTGCCAGCACCTCCGGCCGGAACACTGAAGCTTTCTTT.

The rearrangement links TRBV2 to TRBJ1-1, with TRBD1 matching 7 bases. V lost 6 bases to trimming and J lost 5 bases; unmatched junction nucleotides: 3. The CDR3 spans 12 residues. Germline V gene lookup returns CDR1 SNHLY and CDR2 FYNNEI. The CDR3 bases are TGTGCCAGCAGGACAGGGTGGACTGAAGCTTTCTTT. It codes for CASRTGWTEAFF.

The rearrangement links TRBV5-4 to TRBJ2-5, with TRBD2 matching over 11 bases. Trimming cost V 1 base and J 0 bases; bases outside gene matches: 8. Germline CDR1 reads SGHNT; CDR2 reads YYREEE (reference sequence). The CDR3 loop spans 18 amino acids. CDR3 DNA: TGTGCCAGCAGCTTGCCCTACCCGACTAGCGGGGACCAAGAGACCCAGTACTTC. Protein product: CASSLPYPTSGDQETQYF.

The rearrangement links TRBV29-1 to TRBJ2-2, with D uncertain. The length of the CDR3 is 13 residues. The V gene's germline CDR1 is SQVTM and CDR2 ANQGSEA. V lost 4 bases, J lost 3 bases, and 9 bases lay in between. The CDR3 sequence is CSVGAKYTGELFF. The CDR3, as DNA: TGCAGCGTTGGTGCGAAGTACACCGGGGAGCTGTTTTTT.

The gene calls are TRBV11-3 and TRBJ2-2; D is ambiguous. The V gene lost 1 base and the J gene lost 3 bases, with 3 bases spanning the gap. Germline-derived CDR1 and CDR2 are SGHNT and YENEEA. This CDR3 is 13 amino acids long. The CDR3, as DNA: TGTGCCAGCAGCTTAGTTTACACCGGGGAGCTGTTTTTT. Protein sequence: CASSLVYTGELFF.

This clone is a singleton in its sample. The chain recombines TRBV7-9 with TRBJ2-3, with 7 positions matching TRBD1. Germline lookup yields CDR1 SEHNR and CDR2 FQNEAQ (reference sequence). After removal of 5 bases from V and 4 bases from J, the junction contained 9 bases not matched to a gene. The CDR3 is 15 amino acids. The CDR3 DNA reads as TGTGCCAGCAGCCCCAGACAGGGCGAAGCAGATACGCAGTATTTT. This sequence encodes CASSPRQGEADTQYF.

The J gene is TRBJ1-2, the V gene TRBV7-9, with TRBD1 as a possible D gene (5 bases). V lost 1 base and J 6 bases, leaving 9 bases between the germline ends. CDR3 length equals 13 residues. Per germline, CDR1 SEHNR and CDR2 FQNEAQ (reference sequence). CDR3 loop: CASSLGTPDGYTF. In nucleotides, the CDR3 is TGTGCCAGCAGCTTAGGGACACCGGATGGCTACACCTTC.